This T cell receptor (beta chain) was documented in a study of blood T cell repertoires in COVID-19. Study summary: COVID-19 samples from acute and convalescent phases originated in the United States, Italy and Spain.

The ends were cut back, 6 bases at V and 4 bases at J, with 17 bases in the middle. This CDR3 region has 15 residues. Germline CDR1 is SNHLY and CDR2 is FYNNEI. As originally analysed: Estimates of nucleated cell counts were drawn from the amplification of reference gene primers. Clones were sequenced by immunoSEQ multiplex PCR, and TCRdb holds only the in-frame ones, with some missing. V and J calls and clone size are given by that table; D and trimming were obtained from the DNA. Found here are fewer than 400,000 clones, 85% of them singletons; the top ten hold 3% to 4%. Sequencing was carried out using peripheral blood. This sequence was found in a woman aged 18-30 years with acute or convalescent COVID-19. The V gene is TRBV2, the J gene TRBJ2-3; D is perhaps TRBD2 (6 bases). The CDR3 DNA sequence: TGTGCCAGCAGGGACACTAGCTTTATCGCAGATACGCAGTATTTT. It codes for CASRDTSFIADTQYF.